Sequencing of this T cell receptor (beta chain) was carried out in a study of blood T cell repertoires in COVID-19. Study-level background: PBMCs, B-cell-depleted T cells, or T cells were the source of the cDNA or gDNA that made up the material.

This CDR3 is 14 amino acids long. In germline, CDR1 is MGHRA, CDR2 YSYEKL. V lost 7 bases to trimming and J lost 3 bases; unmatched junction nucleotides: 9. As originally analysed: Amplifying reference gene primers gave estimates of nucleated cell counts. Sequencing was performed with immunoSEQ multiplex PCR; in TCRdb, only in-frame clones are kept and a portion is missing. V and J calls and clone size follow that table, whereas D and trimming were derived from the DNA. The sample carries tens of thousands of clones, approximately 80% recorded once. This clone is termed medium-sized. The sequenced material came from peripheral blood. This chain connects TRBV4-1 to TRBJ2-7; TRBD1 matches 7 bases. This clonotype was sampled from a woman aged 80 or older with active or convalescent COVID-19. The CDR3 DNA reads as TGCGCCAGCAAGCGATCCGGGACAGACTACGAGCAGTACTTC. Its protein is CASKRSGTDYEQYF.